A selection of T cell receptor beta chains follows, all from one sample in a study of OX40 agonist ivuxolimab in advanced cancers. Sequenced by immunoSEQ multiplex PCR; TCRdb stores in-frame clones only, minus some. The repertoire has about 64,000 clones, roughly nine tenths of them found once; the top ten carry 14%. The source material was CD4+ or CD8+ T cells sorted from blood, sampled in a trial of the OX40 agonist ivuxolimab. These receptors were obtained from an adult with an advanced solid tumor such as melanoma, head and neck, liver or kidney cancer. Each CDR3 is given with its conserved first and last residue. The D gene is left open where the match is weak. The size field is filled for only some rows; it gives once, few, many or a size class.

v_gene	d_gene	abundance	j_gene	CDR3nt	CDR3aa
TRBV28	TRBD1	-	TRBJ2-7	TGTGCCAGCAGTGGGACAGGGGGGTACGAGCAGTACTTC	CASSGTGGYEQYF
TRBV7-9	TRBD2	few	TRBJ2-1	TGTGCCAGCAGCGTTGCGGCGGGAGCAAATGAGCAGTTCTTC	CASSVAAGANEQFF
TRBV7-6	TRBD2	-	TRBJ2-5	TGTGCCAGCAGCTTGACTAGCGGGGGGGAGAGAGAGACCCAGTACTTC	CASSLTSGGERETQYF
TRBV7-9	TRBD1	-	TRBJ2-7	TGTGCCAGCAGGCCTACTGGACAGGGGGATTCCTACGAGCAGTACTTC	CASRPTGQGDSYEQYF
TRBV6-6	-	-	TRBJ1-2	TGTGCCAGCAGCCAGGTTTTCTATGGCTACACCTTC	CASSQVFYGYTF
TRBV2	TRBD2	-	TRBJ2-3	TGTGCCAGACAACTAGCGGGAGGAGCGGCAGATACGCAGTATTTT	CARQLAGGAADTQYF
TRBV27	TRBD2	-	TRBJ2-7	TGTGCCAGCAGTAAAATAGGACTAGCGGGAGGGTATATCTACGAGCAGTACTTC	CASSKIGLAGGYIYEQYF
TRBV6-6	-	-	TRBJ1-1	TGTGCCAGCAGGCACCGATCGAACACTGAAGCTTTCTTT	CASRHRSNTEAFF
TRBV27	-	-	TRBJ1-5	TGTGCCAGCAGTTTGGTTGGGCAGCCCCAGCATTTT	CASSLVGQPQHF
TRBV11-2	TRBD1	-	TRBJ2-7	TGTGCCAGCAGCTTCGGGACAGCCTACGAGCAGTACTTC	CASSFGTAYEQYF
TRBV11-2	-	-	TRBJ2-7	TGTGCCAGCAGCTTAGTGGGTCTAGCGTTGGTCTACGAGCAGTACTTC	CASSLVGLALVYEQYF
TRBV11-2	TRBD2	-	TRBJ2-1	TGTGCCAGCAGGATACTACAGCGGGAGGTTGGTGAGCAGTTCTTC	CASRILQREVGEQFF
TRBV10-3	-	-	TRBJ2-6	TGTGCCATCACCCCAGTCATCCAGGCCAACGTCCTGACTTTC	CAITPVIQANVLTF
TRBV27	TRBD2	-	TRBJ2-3	TGTGCCACTATGGGCGGGAGATCCCCAGATACGCAGTATTTT	CATMGGRSPDTQYF
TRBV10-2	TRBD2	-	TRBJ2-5	TGCGCCAGCAGTGAACTAGCGGGGGGGCCGCAGGAGACCCAGTACTTC	CASSELAGGPQETQYF
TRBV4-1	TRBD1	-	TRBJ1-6	TGCGCCAGCAGCCAAAAGAGCCAACAGGGGGTTAATTCACCCCTCCACTTT	CASSQKSQQGVNSPLHF
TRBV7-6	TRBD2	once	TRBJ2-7	TGTGCCAGCAGCTCACGACTAGCGGGAGGGGATAACTACGAGCAGTACTTC	CASSSRLAGGDNYEQYF
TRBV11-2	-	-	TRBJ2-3	TGTGCCAGCAGCCTCCGCCGGGACGGCACAGATACGCAGTATTTT	CASSLRRDGTDTQYF
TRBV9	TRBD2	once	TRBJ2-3	TGTGCCAGCAGCGTGCCCACTAGCGGGGGTAGCACAGATACGCAGTATTTT	CASSVPTSGGSTDTQYF
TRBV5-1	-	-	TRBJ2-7	TGCGCCAGCAGCCCGCCGGACGCCTACGAGCAGTACTTC	CASSPPDAYEQYF
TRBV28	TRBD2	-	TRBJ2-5	TGTGCCAGCAGTTCCCCAGCGGGAGTAGAGGAGACCCAGTACTTC	CASSSPAGVEETQYF
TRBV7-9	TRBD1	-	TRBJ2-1	TGTGCCAGCAGCTCCGAGATGGGACAGGGCAATGAGCAGTTCTTC	CASSSEMGQGNEQFF
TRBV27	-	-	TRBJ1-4	TGTGCCAGCAGTTTATGGGGGGAGACTAATGAAAAACTGTTTTTT	CASSLWGETNEKLFF
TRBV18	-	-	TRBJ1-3	TGTGCCAGCTCACCATCGGCCGACTCTGGAAACACCATATATTTT	CASSPSADSGNTIYF
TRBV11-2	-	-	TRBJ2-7	TGTGCCAGCAGCACGGAGAGGGCAGGCCTCTGGGTGGACTTC	CASSTERAGLWVDF
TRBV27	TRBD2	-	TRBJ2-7	TGTGCCAGCAGTTTGCTAGCGGGAGGGTCCTACGAGCAGTACTTC	CASSLLAGGSYEQYF
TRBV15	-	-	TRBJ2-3	TGTGCCACCAGCAGGGACCGGTGGGGAACAGATACGCAGTATTTT	CATSRDRWGTDTQYF
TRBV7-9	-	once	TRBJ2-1	TGTGCCAGCAGCTTATGGTCGGGGGCCCCCGCGGCGGAGCAGTTCTTC	CASSLWSGAPAAEQFF
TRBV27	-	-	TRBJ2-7	TGTGCCAGCAGTTTATCGATTGGGACGCGGAAATACGAGCAGTACTTC	CASSLSIGTRKYEQYF
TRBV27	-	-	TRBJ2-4	TGTGCCAGCAGTCTCCGGGCTCTGAGCATTCAGTACTTC	CASSLRALSIQYF
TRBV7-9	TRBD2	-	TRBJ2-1	TGTGCCAGCAGCACACCCCTACTAGCGGGAGAGCAGTTCTTC	CASSTPLLAGEQFF
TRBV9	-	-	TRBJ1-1	TGTGCCAGCAGCGTAGCGCATGGGTGGGAGGACACTGAAGCTTTCTTT	CASSVAHGWEDTEAFF
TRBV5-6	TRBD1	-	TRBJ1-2	TGTGCCTATGGTTTAGGGGGCACTGACTATGGCTACACCTTC	CAYGLGGTDYGYTF
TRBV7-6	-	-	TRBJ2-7	TGTGCCAGCAGCCCAGGAACCTCCTACGAGCAGTACTTC	CASSPGTSYEQYF
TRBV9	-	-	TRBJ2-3	TGTGCCAGCAGCGGCCTATTTCGGGATACGCAGTATTTT	CASSGLFRDTQYF
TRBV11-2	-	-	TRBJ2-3	TGTGCCAGCACCCGCCGTGAATATACGCAGTATTTT	CASTRREYTQYF
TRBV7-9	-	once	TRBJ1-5	TGTGCCAGCAGCTTAGCATTCAATCAGCCCCAGCATTTT	CASSLAFNQPQHF
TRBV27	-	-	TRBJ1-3	TGTGCCAGCAGTTTAGCATATCGCTCTGGAAACACCATATATTTT	CASSLAYRSGNTIYF
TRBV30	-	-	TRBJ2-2	TGTGCCTGGAGTGGGGGGAACACCGGGGAGCTGTTTTTT	CAWSGGNTGELFF
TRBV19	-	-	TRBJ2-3	TGTGCCAGTAGTCTAACCCCCGCTGGACTATTCACAGATACGCAGTATTTT	CASSLTPAGLFTDTQYF
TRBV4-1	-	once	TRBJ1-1	TGCGCCAGCAGTGGGGGACCGACGAACACTGAAGCTTTCTTT	CASSGGPTNTEAFF
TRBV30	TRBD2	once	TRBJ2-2	TGTGCCTGGAGTGGAGGGACTAGCGGGAGTCTTTGGACCGGGGAGCTGTTTTTT	CAWSGGTSGSLWTGELFF
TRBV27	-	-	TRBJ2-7	TGTGCCAGCAGTTTATTTCCAACCTACGAGCAGTACTTC	CASSLFPTYEQYF
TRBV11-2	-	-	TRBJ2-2	TGTGCCAGCAGCTTAGGCCCCCCCCGTGGAGGGGTGGGCACCGGGGAGCTGTTTTTT	CASSLGPPRGGVGTGELFF
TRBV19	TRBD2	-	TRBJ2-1	TGTGCCAGTAAGGGGCTAGCGGGGGGACTCACCTACAATGAGCAGTTCTTC	CASKGLAGGLTYNEQFF
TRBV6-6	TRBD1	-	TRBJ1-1	TGTGCCAGCACCCCAGGGGGCGCGGGCACTGAAGCTTTCTTT	CASTPGGAGTEAFF
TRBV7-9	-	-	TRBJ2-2	TGTGCCAGCAGCGCGCGTGGCACCGGGGAGCTGTTTTTT	CASSARGTGELFF
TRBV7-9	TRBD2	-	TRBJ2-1	TGTGCCAGCGGACTAGCGGGAGGAGGGAATGAGCAGTTCTTC	CASGLAGGGNEQFF